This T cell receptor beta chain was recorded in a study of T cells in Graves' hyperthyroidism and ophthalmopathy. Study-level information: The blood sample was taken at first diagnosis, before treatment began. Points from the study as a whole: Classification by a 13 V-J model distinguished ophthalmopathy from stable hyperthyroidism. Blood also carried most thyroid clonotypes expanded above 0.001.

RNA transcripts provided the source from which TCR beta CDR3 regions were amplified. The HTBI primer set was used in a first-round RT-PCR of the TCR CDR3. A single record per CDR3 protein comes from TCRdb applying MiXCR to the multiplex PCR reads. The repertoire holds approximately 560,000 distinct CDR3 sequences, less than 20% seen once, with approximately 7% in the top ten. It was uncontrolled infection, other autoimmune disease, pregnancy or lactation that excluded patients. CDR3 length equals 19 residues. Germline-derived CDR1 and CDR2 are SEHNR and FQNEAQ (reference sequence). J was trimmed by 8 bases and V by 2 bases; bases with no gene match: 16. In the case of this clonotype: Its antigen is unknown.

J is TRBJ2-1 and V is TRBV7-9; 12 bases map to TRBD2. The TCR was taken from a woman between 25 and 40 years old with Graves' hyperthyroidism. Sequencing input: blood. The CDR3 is CASSLSFKTSGSKSDEQFF. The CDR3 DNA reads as TGTGCCAGCAGCTTATCATTTAAGACTAGCGGGAGTAAGAGCGATGAGCAGTTCTTC.